The 28 T cell receptor beta chains below were found in one sample sequenced in a study of blood T cell repertoires in COVID-19 (TCRdb year 2020). Library method: the immunoSEQ multiplex PCR assay. TCRdb limited this immuneACCESS table to in-frame rearrangements with V and J called. A share of clones is missing; checked studies link under half to unresolved V genes, and the rest is unexplained. In all, the sample holds around 30,000 clones, and about 88% of those were seen once. About 13% of the sample is held by the ten biggest clonotypes. Input material: peripheral blood. The source of these receptors is a man between 65 and 85 years old with active COVID-19.

CDR3 coding DNA: TGCGCCAGCAGCTTGGCGGGACAAGACTACGAGCAGTACTTC. Protein: CASSLAGQDYEQYF. This sequence joins TRBV5-1 and TRBJ2-7, with D perhaps TRBD1 (6 bases). CDR1 and CDR2 (germline): SGHRS, YFSETQ. The CDR3 runs 14 residues. Trimming shortened V by 0 bases and J by 3 bases, and 10 bases separated the two germline ends. The full variable domain, with the rest looked up from reference TRBV5-1 and TRBJ2-7, is KAGVTQTPRYLIKTRGQQVTLSCSPISGHRSVSWYQQTPGQGLQFLFEYFSETQRNKGNFPGRFSGRQFSNSRSEMNVSTLELGDSALYLCASSLAGQDYEQYFGPGTRLTVT.

The J gene is TRBJ2-1, the V gene TRBV10-2, with a tentative D call TRBD2 (6 bases). Trimming removed 3 bases from V and 2 bases from J, with 8 bases in between. This CDR3 is built from 14 residues. Germline V lookup: CDR1 WSHSY, CDR2 SAAADI. The CDR3 sequence is CASSDGLTYNEQFF. Here the CDR3 DNA reads TGCGCCAGCAGTGACGGACTAACCTACAATGAGCAGTTCTTC.

V gene TRBV7-2 combines with J gene TRBJ1-5; the D gene is possibly TRBD1 (5 bases). The CDR3 has 15 residues. Looked up from germline, CDR1 is SGHTA and CDR2 is FQGNSA. Between the trimmed V and J ends, which lost 5 bases and 1 base, there was a span of 12 bases. This CDR3 reads CASSPGRGSNQPQHF. CDR3 DNA: TGTGCCAGCAGCCCCGGGAGGGGAAGCAATCAGCCCCAGCATTTT.

The gene calls are TRBV19 and TRBJ2-3; maybe TRBD2 (6 bases). Germline CDR1 and CDR2: LNHDA and SQIVND (reference sequence). CDR3 length equals 17 residues. V was trimmed by 0 bases and J by 3 bases, leaving 16 bases between them. The CDR3 sequence: CASSIDLGGTGTDTQYF. The DNA for the CDR3 is TGTGCCAGTAGTATAGATCTGGGCGGGACCGGTACAGATACGCAGTATTTT. Filled out from reference TRBV19 and TRBJ2-3, the complete variable domain reads DGGITQSPKYLFRKEGQNVTLSCEQNLNHDAMYWYRQDPGQGLRLIYYSQIVNDFQKGDIAEGYSVSREKKESFPLTVTSAQKNPTAFYLCASSIDLGGTGTDTQYFGPGTRLTVL.

This clone was recorded a few times. This sequence joins TRBV2 and TRBJ1-1, with unresolved D. The CDR3 loop spans 13 amino acids. V gave up 6 bases and J gave up 1 base, with 9 bases separating them. Germline V gives CDR1 SNHLY, CDR2 FYNNEI. The CDR3 sequence: CASSVLENTEAFF. DNA of the CDR3: TGTGCCAGCAGCGTGCTAGAGAACACTGAAGCTTTCTTT.

The chain recombines TRBV3-1 (or the pseudogene TRBV3-2) with TRBJ1-1, with 7 bases that match TRBD1. This CDR3 has 14 amino acids. V gave up 3 bases and J gave up 6 bases; unmatched junction bases: 7. Germline V CDR1 and CDR2: LGHDT, YNNKEL (reference sequence). The CDR3 DNA follows: TGTGCCAGCAGCCAGCCCAACAGGGGTTCTGAAGCTTTCTTT. It yields the protein CASSQPNRGSEAFF.

This chain uses TRBV6-6 with TRBJ2-7, with D maybe TRBD2 (7 bases). V was clipped by 8 bases and J by 0 bases, with 20 bases between them. The CDR3 totals 16 residues. Looked up from germline, CDR1 is MNHNY and CDR2 is SVGAGI (reference sequence). The CDR3 is CASGRVLTGSSYEQYF. The CDR3 DNA sequence: TGTGCCAGCGGGAGGGTCCTTACAGGGAGCTCCTACGAGCAGTACTTC.

This rearrangement joins TRBV5-6 to TRBJ1-5; D is possibly TRBD1 (6 bases). Germline V gene lookup returns CDR1 SGHDT and CDR2 YYEEEE. CDR3 length: 14 amino acids. V dropped 5 bases and J dropped 4 bases, with 13 bases sitting between them. DNA for the CDR3: TGTGCCAGCAGTCAGGGGCTGAAAAATCAGCCCCAGCATTTT. Its protein product is CASSQGLKNQPQHF. The whole variable domain, filled in from reference TRBV5-6 and TRBJ1-5, reads DAGVTQSPTHLIKTRGQQVTLRCSPKSGHDTVSWYQQALGQGPQFIFQYYEEEERQRGNFPDRFSGHQFPNYSSELNVNALLLGDSALYLCASSQGLKNQPQHFGDGTRLSIL.

The gene calls are TRBV24-1 and TRBJ2-2, with TRBD2 matching over 9 bases. CDR3 length equals 15 residues. CDR1 is KGHDR and CDR2 is SFDVKD in the germline V gene. The V and J ends lost 7 bases and 1 base, in that order; junction bases with no gene match: 3. As DNA, the CDR3 is TGTGCCACCAGCCAACTAGCGGGGAACACCGGGGAGCTGTTTTTT. This sequence encodes CATSQLAGNTGELFF.

J is TRBJ2-2 and V is TRBV18; 11 nucleotides match TRBD1. There are 17 residues in the CDR3. V was pared by 4 bases and J by 6 bases, with 10 bases of the junction left unmatched. The germline CDR1 and CDR2 sequences are KGHSH and LQKENI. The CDR3 sequence: CASSRLQGQGVAGELFF. CDR3 nucleotides: TGTGCCAGCTCACGACTCCAGGGACAGGGGGTCGCCGGGGAGCTGTTTTTT.

V gene TRBV5-8 combines with J gene TRBJ2-1; TRBD2 matches at 14 bases. The J segment lost 4 bases and the V segment lost 3 bases, leaving 3 bases of the junction unmatched. Germline V gene sequence: CDR1 SGHTS, CDR2 YDEGEE. This CDR3 has 16 amino acids. This CDR3 is CASSWRLAGGYNEQFF. DNA of the CDR3: TGTGCCAGCAGCTGGAGACTAGCGGGAGGGTACAATGAGCAGTTCTTC.

This clone was detected only once. The chain combines TRBV6-6 with TRBJ2-7; TRBD1 is a possible D gene (6 bases). Per germline, CDR1 MNHNY and CDR2 SVGAGI (reference sequence). The length of the CDR3 is 13 residues. Trimming cost V 6 bases and J 4 bases, with 13 bases left between them. The chain's CDR3 is CASSPPGDYEQYF. The CDR3 DNA follows: TGTGCCAGCAGCCCACCAGGGGATTACGAGCAGTACTTC.

The table lists this clone with a few counts. The chain combines TRBV28 with TRBJ2-7; TRBD2 is a possible D gene (5 bases). With 7 bases removed from V and 3 bases from J, the gap between germline ends came to 22 bases. This CDR3 comprises 16 residues. The germline V gene encodes CDR1 MDHEN and CDR2 SYDVKM. The CDR3 coding sequence is TGTGCCAGCAAGTTTCTGGTAGCGTATGCCTTCTACGAGCAGTACTTC. This encodes CASKFLVAYAFYEQYF.

The table lists this clone with a count of one. This chain connects TRBV24-1 to TRBJ2-1, with TRBD1 matching over 10 bases. The V and J ends lost 12 bases and 4 bases, in that order; junction bases with no gene match: 11. The CDR3 spans 15 residues. CDR1 and CDR2 from the germline V gene are KGHDR and SFDVKD. CDR3: CAVGSGTGAYNEQFF. For the CDR3, the DNA is TGTGCCGTAGGGTCCGGGACAGGGGCTTACAATGAGCAGTTCTTC.

This clone showed up just a few times. The V and J genes are TRBV6-5 and TRBJ1-1, with no clear D. Germline V CDR1 and CDR2: MNHEY, SVGAGI. V lost 2 bases and J 6 bases, leaving 7 bases between the germline ends. The length of the CDR3 is 12 residues. CDR3 DNA sequence: TGTGCCAGCAGTTACCGGGGTGCTGAAGCTTTCTTT. Translation gives CASSYRGAEAFF.

This rearrangement joins TRBV28 to TRBJ2-1; possibly TRBD2 for D (5 bases). Trimming removed 5 bases at V and 9 bases at J, with 17 bases between. Germline CDR1 MDHEN, CDR2 SYDVKM. The CDR3 sequence is 14 residues long. The CDR3 here is CASSLPSGLLEQFF. The DNA for the CDR3 is TGTGCCAGCAGTCTTCCCAGCGGCCTCCTTGAGCAGTTCTTC.

This sequence joins TRBV5-8 and TRBJ2-7; possibly TRBD2 for D (6 bases). CDR1 and CDR2 from the germline V gene are SGHTS and YDEGEE. The CDR3 sequence is 15 residues long. V lost 4 bases and J 9 bases, leaving 23 bases between the germline ends. The CDR3 nucleotides are TGTGCCAGCAGCATCACCGGGACTGGCCCCCCTCGGCAGTACTTC. This encodes CASSITGTGPPRQYF.

The chain has TRBV3-1 (or the pseudogene TRBV3-2) and TRBJ2-1; D is possibly TRBD2 (5 bases). With 4 bases removed from V and 3 bases from J, the gap between germline ends came to 13 bases. This CDR3 contains 15 residues. Germline lookup yields CDR1 LGHDT and CDR2 YNNKEL (reference sequence). CDR3 DNA sequence: TGTGCCAGCAGCCCTGGGGTAGCGAACTACAATGAGCAGTTCTTC. This encodes CASSPGVANYNEQFF.

This chain joins TRBV7-2 and TRBJ1-1; D may be TRBD1 (6 bases). The CDR3 spans 15 residues. V was trimmed by 1 base and J by 5 bases, leaving 14 bases between them. CDR1 SGHTA and CDR2 FQGNSA come from the germline V gene. CDR3 region: CASSLGGQLGTEAFF. Here the CDR3 DNA reads TGTGCCAGCAGCTTAGGTGGACAGCTCGGGACTGAAGCTTTCTTT.

CDR3 coding DNA: TGCGCCAGCAGCCCGACTAGAGAATCTACGCAGTATTTT. This codes for CASSPTRESTQYF. This rearrangement joins TRBV5-1 to TRBJ2-3; tentative D call: TRBD2 (6 bases). The germline V gene encodes CDR1 SGHRS and CDR2 YFSETQ. CDR3 length equals 13 residues. Trimming cost V 4 bases and J 8 bases, with 14 bases left between them.

As DNA, the CDR3 is TGTGCCAGCAGTGCGGTTGGTGAAAAACTGTTTTTT. Amino acids: CASSAVGEKLFF. The chain has TRBV2 and TRBJ1-4; no firm D call. The V end was cut by 4 bases, the J end by 7 bases, with 7 bases between. This CDR3 contains 12 residues. Germline V gene lookup returns CDR1 SNHLY and CDR2 FYNNEI.

The CDR3 spells CASSPQGLSNQPQHF. CDR3 nucleotides: TGTGCCAGCAGTCCTCAGGGGTTGAGCAATCAGCCCCAGCATTTT. This sequence joins TRBV27 and TRBJ1-5; D is perhaps TRBD1 (6 bases). V dropped 5 bases and J dropped 1 base, with 12 bases sitting between them. CDR3 length: 15 amino acids. Germline lookup yields CDR1 MNHEY and CDR2 SMNVEV (reference sequence).

This chain connects TRBV5-1 to TRBJ2-3; 12 positions agree with TRBD1. CDR3 length: 17 amino acids. Trimming cost V 3 bases and J 4 bases; bases outside gene matches: 9. The germline gives CDR1 SGHRS, CDR2 YFSETQ. DNA of the CDR3: TGCGCCAGCAGCTCCGGGACAGGGGGCGGGAGGTCAGATACGCAGTATTTT. Encoded protein: CASSSGTGGGRSDTQYF.

The J gene is TRBJ2-3, the V gene TRBV5-4; TRBD1 aligns across 8 bases. CDR1 is SGHNT, CDR2 YYREEE, per germline (reference sequence). The V and J ends lost 0 bases and 1 base, in that order; junction bases with no gene match: 7. This CDR3 spans 17 amino acids. CDR3 nucleotide sequence: TGTGCCAGCAGCTTGGGTTTAGGACAGGGAGGCACAGATACGCAGTATTTT. This encodes CASSLGLGQGGTDTQYF.

The V and J genes are TRBV28 and TRBJ2-7, with 10 bases identical to TRBD1. J was trimmed by 5 bases and V by 3 bases; bases with no gene match: 7. The CDR3 is made up of 15 amino acids. The V gene's germline CDR1 is MDHEN and CDR2 SYDVKM. This CDR3 reads CASSFRDRGLNEQYF. In nucleotides, the CDR3 is TGTGCCAGCAGTTTCAGGGACAGGGGCCTCAACGAGCAGTACTTC.

This clone showed up just once. The chain uses TRBV19 and TRBJ1-4, with a tentative D call TRBD1 (6 bases). Germline V lookup: CDR1 LNHDA, CDR2 SQIVND (reference sequence). Trimming left V 7 bases short and J 4 bases short, with 10 bases between. The CDR3 is 13 residues long. The chain's CDR3 is CASKGVNNEKLFF. CDR3 DNA sequence: TGTGCCAGTAAGGGGGTTAATAATGAAAAACTGTTTTTT.

This clone was counted between two and nine times. V usage is TRBV19 and J usage is TRBJ2-1, with TRBD2 matching over 7 bases. From germline, CDR1 is LNHDA and CDR2 SQIVND (reference sequence). The CDR3 is made up of 15 amino acids. V lost 7 bases and J lost 5; bases outside the gene matches: 11. The CDR3 loop reads CASNPGGEDHNEQFF. In DNA, the CDR3 is TGTGCCAGTAACCCTGGGGGGGAGGACCACAATGAGCAGTTCTTC.

This clone was counted a single time. The rearrangement uses TRBV5-4 and TRBJ2-7, with 10 bases aligning to TRBD1. Germline CDR1 and CDR2: SGHNT and YYREEE (reference sequence). V lost 4 bases, J lost 6 bases, and 13 bases stayed unmatched. The CDR3 has 16 residues. CDR3 in amino acids: CASSTLAGQGRSEQYF. The CDR3 region has the DNA TGTGCCAGCAGCACCCTGGCGGGACAGGGGAGGAGCGAGCAGTACTTC.